A selection of T cell receptor beta chains follows, all from one sample in a study of shared clonotypes between healthy human individuals. Assay used: immunoSEQ multiplex PCR; TCRdb lists only in-frame clones, some missing. The sample lists 2 million to 2.5 million clones, around 95% seen once, with around 0.13% in the top ten. The source material was naive CD4+ T cells sorted from blood. The receptors were sampled from a man aged 18 to 30 in good health. Both conserved end residues are part of each CDR3. Each record gives: V gene, CDR3 length, clone size, J gene, D gene, CDR3 protein, CDR3 DNA. The D gene is left open where the match is weak. Clone size is not always given. Where it is, it says once, few, many or a class for expanded clones.

v_gene: TRBV7-7
len: 15
abundance: -
j_gene: TRBJ2-7
d_gene: TRBD2
CDR3aa: CASSPGLAGDYEQYF
CDR3nt: TGTGCTAGCAGCCCGGGACTAGCGGGAGACTACGAGCAGTACTTC

v_gene: TRBV5-1
len: 15
abundance: once
j_gene: TRBJ1-4
d_gene: -
CDR3aa: CASSWNRAANEKLFF
CDR3nt: TGCGCCAGCAGTTGGAACAGGGCGGCTAATGAAAAACTGTTTTTT

v_gene: TRBV5-1
len: 15
abundance: -
j_gene: TRBJ1-5
d_gene: -
CDR3aa: CASSTRQAVKGPQHF
CDR3nt: TGCGCCAGCAGCACCAGACAGGCGGTAAAAGGGCCCCAGCATTTT

v_gene: TRBV6-6
len: 12
abundance: -
j_gene: TRBJ2-3
d_gene: TRBD2
CDR3aa: CASSYSRETQYF
CDR3nt: TGTGCCAGCAGTTACTCGCGGGAGACGCAGTATTTT

v_gene: TRBV28
len: 14
abundance: -
j_gene: TRBJ1-1
d_gene: TRBD1
CDR3aa: CASSTPGQIYEAFF
CDR3nt: TGTGCCAGCAGCACCCCGGGACAGATATATGAAGCTTTCTTT

v_gene: TRBV6-5
len: 13
abundance: -
j_gene: TRBJ2-2
d_gene: -
CDR3aa: CASRAVGTGELFF
CDR3nt: TGTGCCAGCAGAGCAGTAGGGACCGGGGAGCTGTTTTTT

v_gene: TRBV4-3
len: 15
abundance: -
j_gene: TRBJ1-5
d_gene: -
CDR3aa: CASSQVLAGTQPQHF
CDR3nt: TGCGCCAGCAGCCAAGTGCTGGCAGGGACTCAGCCCCAGCATTTT

v_gene: TRBV5-6
len: 17
abundance: once
j_gene: TRBJ2-7
d_gene: TRBD2
CDR3aa: CASSHGLAGGVWYEQYF
CDR3nt: TGTGCCAGCAGCCACGGACTAGCGGGAGGGGTTTGGTACGAGCAGTACTTC

v_gene: TRBV6-5
len: 12
abundance: -
j_gene: TRBJ2-4
d_gene: -
CDR3aa: CASSSAGGIQYF
CDR3nt: TGTGCCAGCAGTTCCGCTGGGGGCATTCAGTACTTC

v_gene: TRBV10-3
len: 13
abundance: -
j_gene: TRBJ1-2
d_gene: TRBD1
CDR3aa: CAISDGTGDGYTF
CDR3nt: TGTGCCATCAGTGACGGGACAGGGGATGGCTACACCTTC

v_gene: TRBV30
len: 15
abundance: few
j_gene: TRBJ2-7
d_gene: TRBD2
CDR3aa: CAWSVFAGGSYEQYF
CDR3nt: TGTGCCTGGAGTGTATTTGCGGGGGGGTCCTACGAGCAGTACTTC

v_gene: TRBV18
len: 16
abundance: -
j_gene: TRBJ1-2
d_gene: -
CDR3aa: CASSPPAGGPSYGYTF
CDR3nt: TGTGCCAGCTCACCACCGGCGGGGGGGCCTAGCTATGGCTACACCTTC

v_gene: TRBV27
len: 15
abundance: -
j_gene: TRBJ2-7
d_gene: TRBD2
CDR3aa: CASSLGGRPVYEQYF
CDR3nt: TGTGCCAGCAGTTTGGGCGGGAGGCCGGTCTACGAGCAGTACTTC

v_gene: TRBV28
len: 16
abundance: once
j_gene: TRBJ2-1
d_gene: -
CDR3aa: CASVSVIKGSYNEQFF
CDR3nt: TGTGCCAGCGTTAGCGTTATCAAGGGCTCCTACAATGAGCAGTTCTTC

v_gene: TRBV7-8
len: 15
abundance: -
j_gene: TRBJ1-1
d_gene: -
CDR3aa: CASSLGQALNTEAFF
CDR3nt: TGTGCCAGCAGCTTAGGGCAGGCTTTGAACACTGAAGCTTTCTTT

v_gene: TRBV19
len: 13
abundance: -
j_gene: TRBJ2-7
d_gene: TRBD1
CDR3aa: CARVSGGGYEQYF
CDR3nt: TGTGCCAGGGTATCAGGGGGCGGCTACGAGCAGTACTTC

v_gene: TRBV6-1
len: 12
abundance: -
j_gene: TRBJ2-7
d_gene: -
CDR3aa: CASMYRAYEQYF
CDR3nt: TGTGCCAGCATGTACAGAGCCTACGAGCAGTACTTC

v_gene: TRBV7-2
len: 12
abundance: -
j_gene: TRBJ2-1
d_gene: -
CDR3aa: CASSLGLNEQFF
CDR3nt: TGTGCCAGCAGCTTAGGACTAAATGAGCAGTTCTTC

v_gene: TRBV20-1
len: 10
abundance: -
j_gene: TRBJ1-2
d_gene: -
CDR3aa: CSAVGYGYTF
CDR3nt: TGCAGTGCCGTTGGGTATGGCTACACCTTC

v_gene: TRBV10-1
len: 15
abundance: -
j_gene: TRBJ1-6
d_gene: -
CDR3aa: CASSESSVGNSPLHF
CDR3nt: TGCGCCAGCAGTGAGTCGTCGGTGGGGAATTCACCCCTCCACTTT

v_gene: TRBV25-1
len: 14
abundance: -
j_gene: TRBJ2-3
d_gene: TRBD2
CDR3aa: CASSALASTDTQYF
CDR3nt: TGTGCCAGCAGTGCACTAGCGAGCACAGATACGCAGTATTTT

v_gene: TRBV5-1
len: 14
abundance: -
j_gene: TRBJ2-1
d_gene: -
CDR3aa: CASSQGVSRNEQFF
CDR3nt: TGCGCCAGCAGCCAAGGGGTCTCTCGGAATGAGCAGTTCTTC

v_gene: TRBV6-1
len: 13
abundance: -
j_gene: TRBJ2-7
d_gene: TRBD2
CDR3aa: CAGSLERGYEQYF
CDR3nt: TGTGCCGGTTCCCTGGAGCGGGGCTACGAGCAGTACTTC

v_gene: TRBV5-1
len: 14
abundance: -
j_gene: TRBJ1-2
d_gene: -
CDR3aa: CASSLIGRDYGYTF
CDR3nt: TGCGCCAGCAGCTTAATTGGGCGGGACTATGGCTACACCTTC

v_gene: TRBV30
len: 14
abundance: -
j_gene: TRBJ2-1
d_gene: -
CDR3aa: CAWSRTFDNNEQFF
CDR3nt: TGTGCCTGGAGCCGCACTTTCGACAACAATGAGCAGTTCTTC

v_gene: TRBV5-6
len: 13
abundance: -
j_gene: TRBJ2-2
d_gene: -
CDR3aa: CASSRPNTGELFF
CDR3nt: TGTGCCAGCAGCCGGCCAAACACCGGGGAGCTGTTTTTT

v_gene: TRBV9
len: 14
abundance: -
j_gene: TRBJ1-6
d_gene: TRBD1
CDR3aa: CASSLGQYNSPLHF
CDR3nt: TGTGCCAGCAGCTTGGGACAGTATAATTCACCCCTCCACTTT